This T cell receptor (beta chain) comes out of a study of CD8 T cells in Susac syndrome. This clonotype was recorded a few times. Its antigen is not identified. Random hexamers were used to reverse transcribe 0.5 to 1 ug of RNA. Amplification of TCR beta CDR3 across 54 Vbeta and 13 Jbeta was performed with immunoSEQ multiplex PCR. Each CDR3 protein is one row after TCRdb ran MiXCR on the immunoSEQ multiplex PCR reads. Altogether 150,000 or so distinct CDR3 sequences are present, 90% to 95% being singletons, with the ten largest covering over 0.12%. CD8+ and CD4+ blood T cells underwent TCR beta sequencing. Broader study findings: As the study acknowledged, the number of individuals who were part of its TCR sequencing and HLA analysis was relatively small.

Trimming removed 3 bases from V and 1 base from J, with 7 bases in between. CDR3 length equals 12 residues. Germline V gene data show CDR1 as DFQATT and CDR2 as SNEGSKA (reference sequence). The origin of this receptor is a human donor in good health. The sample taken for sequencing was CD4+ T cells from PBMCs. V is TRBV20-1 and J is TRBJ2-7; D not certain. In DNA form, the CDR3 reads TGCAGTGCTAGTGGGCGGTCCTACGAGCAGTACTTC. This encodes CSASGRSYEQYF.